Listed below are T cell receptor beta chains from one sample, sequenced in a study of cytomegalovirus exposure and HLA in healthy donors. TCRdb's table, derived via immunoSEQ multiplex PCR, lists solely in-frame clones and lacks some. The sample includes 250,000 to 350,000 clones, around 86% of them seen just once. The sample taken for sequencing was PBMCs. These receptors came from a man aged 35-49 years in good health and CMV-seropositive. The CDR3 runs from the conserved cysteine through the conserved F or W. The order of the fields is V gene, J gene, clone size, D gene, CDR3 DNA, CDR3 protein. A D gene is named only where the DNA matches it firmly. For some rows the clone size is stated as once, few or many, or as a class when expanded; others skip it.

>TRBV4-1|TRBJ2-5|-|TRBD1
TGCGCCAGCAGCCAAGATTTGGACAGGGGGGGCCAAGAGACCCAGTACTTC
CASSQDLDRGGQETQYF
>TRBV18|TRBJ2-7|-|TRBD2
TGTGCCAGCTCACCAGAACTAGCGACCTCCTACGAGCAGTACTTC
CASSPELATSYEQYF
>TRBV11-2|TRBJ2-3|-|TRBD2
TGTGCCAGCACCCTGACTAGCGGACGATCTGCAGATACGCAGTATTTT
CASTLTSGRSADTQYF
>TRBV7-9|TRBJ2-3|once|-
TGTGCCAGCAGCTTGTGGGGAGGAGGCGGCTCTAGCACAGATACGCAGTATTTT
CASSLWGGGGSSTDTQYF
>TRBV28|TRBJ2-1|-|-
TGTGCCAGCAGTCCCCCGTCAGGGTCTGTCTCCTACAATGAGCAGTTCTTC
CASSPPSGSVSYNEQFF
>TRBV11-2|TRBJ2-3|-|-
TGTGCCAGCAGCTTATCAAATCGAGCACCGAGCACAGATACGCAGTATTTT
CASSLSNRAPSTDTQYF
>TRBV11-2|TRBJ2-1|-|TRBD1
TGTGCCAGCAGCTTAGGTACGGGACAGGGTTACAATGAGCAGTTCTTC
CASSLGTGQGYNEQFF
>TRBV7-9|TRBJ2-6|once|TRBD1
TGTGCCAGCAGAACAGACAGGGCCGGGGCCAACGTCCTGACTTTC
CASRTDRAGANVLTF
>TRBV29-1|TRBJ1-1|-|TRBD1
TGCAGCGTTTGGACAGGGGAGTGGACTGAAGCTTTCTTT
CSVWTGEWTEAFF
>TRBV28|TRBJ1-2|-|TRBD1
TGTGCCAGCAGTACTACAGGGGAAGCCTACGGCTACACCTTC
CASSTTGEAYGYTF
>TRBV7-9|TRBJ1-2|-|TRBD1
TGTGCCAGCAGCTCAACCGGACAGGGCGAATATGGCTACACCTTC
CASSSTGQGEYGYTF
>TRBV6-1|TRBJ2-5|once|TRBD1
TGTGCCAGCAGTGAACCCCCGACAGGGTCTTTCCAGGGGGAGACCCAGTACTTC
CASSEPPTGSFQGETQYF
>TRBV2|TRBJ1-6|-|TRBD1
TGTGCCAGCAGAACCATTGGACAGGGAAGGCGTTCACCCCTCCACTTT
CASRTIGQGRRSPLHF
>TRBV7-9|TRBJ1-4|-|TRBD1
TGTGCCAGCAGCCCGGGACAGGCGAATGAAAAACTGTTTTTT
CASSPGQANEKLFF
>TRBV14|TRBJ1-3|-|-
TGTGCCAGCAGCCAAGGGACTCTGGCTGGAAACACCATATATTTT
CASSQGTLAGNTIYF
>TRBV7-2|TRBJ2-5|-|-
TGTGCCAGCAGAGGACAGCCCGGAGTAGAGACCCAGTACTTC
CASRGQPGVETQYF
>TRBV12-2|TRBJ2-5|-|-
TGTGCAAGTCGCTTCGGAATGAACTCTCCGGGACAGGGACAAGAGACCCAGTACTTC
CASRFGMNSPGQGQETQYF
>TRBV19|TRBJ2-4|-|-
TGTGCCAGTAGTATTGACGACAGGATGTCTGGGGACATTCAGTACTTC
CASSIDDRMSGDIQYF
>TRBV7-9|TRBJ1-1|once|TRBD1
TGTGCCAGCAGCGCGAGACAGGGTGGAATGAACACTGAAGCTTTCTTT
CASSARQGGMNTEAFF
>TRBV15|TRBJ2-7|-|TRBD1
TGTGCCACCAGCAAACAACAGGGGGCCGAGCAGTACTTC
CATSKQQGAEQYF
>TRBV28|TRBJ2-7|once|-
TGTGCCAGCAGGGCCGGCACAGTTGTCGAGCAGTACTTC
CASRAGTVVEQYF
>TRBV28|TRBJ1-5|-|-
TGTGCCAGCAGTTTATTGGGAGATCAGCCCCAGCATTTT
CASSLLGDQPQHF
>TRBV4-3|TRBJ1-5|few|-
TGCGCCAGCAGCCCAGACGGCCGGGGAGGTCAGCCCCAGCATTTT
CASSPDGRGGQPQHF
>TRBV7-9|TRBJ2-7|-|TRBD2
TGTGCCAGCAGCGAGGGACTAGCGGGAGTGTACTACTTC
CASSEGLAGVYYF
>TRBV18|TRBJ1-3|-|TRBD1
TGTGCCAGCTCACCTCAGGGACAGGGGATATTGAACACCATATATTTT
CASSPQGQGILNTIYF
>TRBV7-6|TRBJ2-5|-|TRBD2
TGTGCCAGCAGCTTGCTAGCGGGGGGGGGTCAGTACCAAGAGACCCAGTACTTC
CASSLLAGGGQYQETQYF
>TRBV28|TRBJ2-7|-|TRBD1
TGTGCCAGCAAGTCGTCTCCGGGACAGGGACCCCTCGGGCAGTACTTC
CASKSSPGQGPLGQYF
>TRBV7-8|TRBJ1-6|-|-
TGTGCCAGCAGCTCGACGACAGACTATAATTCACCCCTCCACTTT
CASSSTTDYNSPLHF
>TRBV5-4|TRBJ2-2|once|-
TGTGCCAGCAGCTTGACGGGAGCCACCGGGGAGCTGTTTTTT
CASSLTGATGELFF
>TRBV7-9|TRBJ2-1|-|-
TGTGCCAGCAGCTTAGCTCTATCCTTAGTCGGCTACAATGAGCAGTTCTTC
CASSLALSLVGYNEQFF
>TRBV5-6|TRBJ2-1|-|TRBD2
TGTGCCAGCAGCTTGGGACTAGCGCCTCACAATGAGCAGTTCTTC
CASSLGLAPHNEQFF
>TRBV27|TRBJ2-7|-|-
TGTGCCAGCAGTTTATCTACGGGGAACGAGCAGTACTTC
CASSLSTGNEQYF
>TRBV28|TRBJ2-7|-|-
TGTGCCAGCAGTGGGTCGGGCTCCTACGAGCAGTACTTC
CASSGSGSYEQYF
>TRBV29-1|TRBJ2-7|once|TRBD2
TGCAGCGTTGAAGATCTAGGAGCGGGAGGGCTGGAGCAGTACTTC
CSVEDLGAGGLEQYF
>TRBV28|TRBJ1-5|-|-
TGTGCCAGCAGTTTTTGGACAGAGAGCAATCAGCCCCAGCATTTT
CASSFWTESNQPQHF